This T cell receptor beta chain was sequenced in a study of T cells in Graves' hyperthyroidism and ophthalmopathy. The study, taken as a whole, reports: For ophthalmopathy, model prediction preceded onset by a median around 7 months. Blood held most thyroid clonotypes expanded above 0.001 frequency.

The CDR3 regions of TCR beta were amplified from RNA transcripts. The HTBI primer set drove a first-round RT-PCR of the TCR CDR3. MiXCR, applied by TCRdb to the multiplex PCR reads, yields one record per CDR3 protein. The sample consists of nearly 750,000 distinct CDR3 sequences, 35% of them appearing once. The germline V gene has CDR1 SNHLY and CDR2 FYNNEI. The ends were cut back, 5 bases at V and 10 bases at J, with 18 bases in the middle. The CDR3 is 15 amino acids. Over 18 months, lack of ophthalmopathy progression marked Graves' hyperthyroidism as stable. Patients aged 18 to 65 had newly diagnosed hyperthyroidism lasting under 2 months. This clonotype was seen more than once but under ten times. Its antigen remains unidentified.

This sequence joins TRBV2 and TRBJ1-6, with D hard to call. The sequenced sample was blood. The clonotype originates from a woman aged 40 to 49 with Graves' hyperthyroidism. This CDR3 reads CASSYRPRPQSPLHF. CDR3 nucleotides: TGTGCCAGCAGTTACCGCCCCAGGCCCCAATCACCCCTCCACTTT.